A selection of T cell receptor beta chains follows, all from one sample in a study of blood T cell repertoires in COVID-19. Data came from immunoSEQ multiplex PCR; TCRdb stores just in-frame clones and leaves some out. The data show approximately 440,000 clones, 87% seen once. Sequencing input: PBMCs or T cells enriched from blood (not recorded which). The receptors were gathered from a young woman who had recovered from COVID-19. Each CDR3 is given without its conserved first and last residue. The order of the fields is CDR3 protein, V gene, J gene.

CDR3aa: ASSLGEGRPKD; v_gene: TRBV5-1; j_gene: TRBJ1-4
CDR3aa: ASSIISGNTEAF; v_gene: TRBV19; j_gene: TRBJ1-1
CDR3aa: ASNTGTNTEAF; v_gene: TRBV19; j_gene: TRBJ1-1
CDR3aa: SVALTRDSLSGYT; v_gene: TRBV29-1; j_gene: TRBJ1-2
CDR3aa: ASGDGRGRLNYGYT; v_gene: TRBV7-9; j_gene: TRBJ1-2
CDR3aa: ATSDFSREETQY; v_gene: TRBV24-1; j_gene: TRBJ2-5
CDR3aa: ASSLEQGPDTQY; v_gene: TRBV5-1; j_gene: TRBJ2-3
CDR3aa: ASSEGTGTRQPQH; v_gene: TRBV6-1; j_gene: TRBJ1-5
CDR3aa: ASSMYRGANYGYT; v_gene: TRBV6-5; j_gene: TRBJ1-2
CDR3aa: ASSIGGVSYNEQF; v_gene: TRBV19; j_gene: TRBJ2-1
CDR3aa: ASSTTGQQDNEQF; v_gene: TRBV6-6; j_gene: TRBJ2-1
CDR3aa: ASSPTGERTGELF; v_gene: TRBV6-4; j_gene: TRBJ2-2
CDR3aa: ASSPPPGETQY; v_gene: TRBV18; j_gene: TRBJ2-5
CDR3aa: ASSDSSYEQY; v_gene: TRBV25-1; j_gene: TRBJ2-7
CDR3aa: ASSPTGEGEQY; v_gene: TRBV27; j_gene: TRBJ2-7
CDR3aa: ASSLGPNSYEQY; v_gene: TRBV5-1; j_gene: TRBJ2-7
CDR3aa: ASSRQAPDTQY; v_gene: TRBV7-3; j_gene: TRBJ2-3
CDR3aa: ASSLWGSGGAYEQF; v_gene: TRBV27; j_gene: TRBJ2-1
CDR3aa: ASRYDEGASEAF; v_gene: TRBV5-5; j_gene: TRBJ1-1
CDR3aa: ASSLLQGFSPLH; v_gene: TRBV7-8; j_gene: TRBJ1-6
CDR3aa: AWSTGGLMEAF; v_gene: TRBV30; j_gene: TRBJ1-1
CDR3aa: ASGGRGQTQY; v_gene: TRBV19; j_gene: TRBJ2-5
CDR3aa: ASSSPVSSYEQY; v_gene: TRBV28; j_gene: TRBJ2-7
CDR3aa: ASSLVAQGAGNTIY; v_gene: TRBV5-1; j_gene: TRBJ1-3
CDR3aa: ASSHPFGTQY; v_gene: TRBV5-4; j_gene: TRBJ2-5
CDR3aa: AIREANEKLF; v_gene: TRBV10-3; j_gene: TRBJ1-4
CDR3aa: ASMKVTEGEAF; v_gene: TRBV10-2; j_gene: TRBJ1-1
CDR3aa: ASIPQFLYNEQF; v_gene: TRBV6-5; j_gene: TRBJ2-1
CDR3aa: SAGGGETQY; v_gene: TRBV20-1; j_gene: TRBJ2-5
CDR3aa: AWRDRPNTEAF; v_gene: TRBV30; j_gene: TRBJ1-1
CDR3aa: SVGLANTGELF; v_gene: TRBV29-1; j_gene: TRBJ2-2
CDR3aa: ASTGSSYNEQF; v_gene: TRBV28; j_gene: TRBJ2-1
CDR3aa: ASSFGQGKGRGYT; v_gene: TRBV5-1; j_gene: TRBJ1-2
CDR3aa: ASSPSPVAGGLGGELF; v_gene: TRBV5-1; j_gene: TRBJ2-2
CDR3aa: ASSPTRTVGTEAF; v_gene: TRBV5-5; j_gene: TRBJ1-1
CDR3aa: ASSQGLADPYEQY; v_gene: TRBV3-1/TRBV3-2; j_gene: TRBJ2-7
CDR3aa: ASSIRVAGRGQPQH; v_gene: TRBV19; j_gene: TRBJ1-5
CDR3aa: ASSEAVGATYYGYT; v_gene: TRBV6-1; j_gene: TRBJ1-2
CDR3aa: AISDEPGTSGTYEQY; v_gene: TRBV10-3; j_gene: TRBJ2-7
CDR3aa: ASSATVSLNTEAF; v_gene: TRBV9; j_gene: TRBJ1-1
CDR3aa: AWSVLNWEKLF; v_gene: TRBV30; j_gene: TRBJ1-4
CDR3aa: ATSDPTKAGHYGYT; v_gene: TRBV24-1; j_gene: TRBJ1-2
CDR3aa: ASRDRGWVNGYT; v_gene: TRBV28; j_gene: TRBJ1-2
CDR3aa: AISGTTGGRTEAF; v_gene: TRBV10-3; j_gene: TRBJ1-1
CDR3aa: ASSPRGQGRFTDTQY; v_gene: TRBV5-5; j_gene: TRBJ2-3
CDR3aa: ASSTQTSGGAVETQY; v_gene: TRBV9; j_gene: TRBJ2-5
CDR3aa: ASAPRTTGNTIY; v_gene: TRBV5-1; j_gene: TRBJ1-3
CDR3aa: ASSLFAGGSNQPQH; v_gene: TRBV28; j_gene: TRBJ1-5
CDR3aa: SAETGGGYT; v_gene: TRBV20-1; j_gene: TRBJ1-2
CDR3aa: ASSQSGRGSVTEAF; v_gene: TRBV4-1; j_gene: TRBJ1-1
CDR3aa: ASSPAPGLTLANYGYT; v_gene: TRBV5-1; j_gene: TRBJ1-2
CDR3aa: ASSEVISAGDEKLF; v_gene: TRBV2; j_gene: TRBJ1-4
CDR3aa: ASSSAGGRDTQY; v_gene: TRBV28; j_gene: TRBJ2-3